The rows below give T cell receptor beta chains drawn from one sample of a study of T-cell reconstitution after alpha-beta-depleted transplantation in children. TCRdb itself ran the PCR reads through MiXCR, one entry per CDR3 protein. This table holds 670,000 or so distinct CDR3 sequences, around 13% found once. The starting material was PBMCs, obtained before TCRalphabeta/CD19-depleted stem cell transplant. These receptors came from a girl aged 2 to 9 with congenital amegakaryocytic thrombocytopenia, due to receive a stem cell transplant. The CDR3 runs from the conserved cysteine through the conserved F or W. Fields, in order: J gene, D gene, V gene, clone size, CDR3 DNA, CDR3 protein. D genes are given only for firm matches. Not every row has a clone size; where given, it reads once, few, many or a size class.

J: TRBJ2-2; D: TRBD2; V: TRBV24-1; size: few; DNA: TGTGCCACCAGTGACCCGGGACTAGCGGGAGCTAGCGGGGAGCTGTTTTTT; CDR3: CATSDPGLAGASGELFF
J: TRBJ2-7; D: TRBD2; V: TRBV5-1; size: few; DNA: TGCGCCAGCACCTACGACCTAGCCCTAGCGGGGTACGAGCAGTACTTC; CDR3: CASTYDLALAGYEQYF
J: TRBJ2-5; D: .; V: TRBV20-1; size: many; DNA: TGCAGTGCTAGAAGACAGATTGGGAAAGAGACCCAGTACTTC; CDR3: CSARRQIGKETQYF
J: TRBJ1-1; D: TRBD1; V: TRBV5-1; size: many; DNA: TGCGCCAGCAGCGCGGGGACAGGAGGGTTGATCACTGAAGCTTTCTTT; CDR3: CASSAGTGGLITEAFF
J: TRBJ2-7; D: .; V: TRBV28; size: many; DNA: TGTGCCAGCAGTCCTCTCCAGGGTTTCTCCCACGAGCAGTACTTC; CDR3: CASSPLQGFSHEQYF
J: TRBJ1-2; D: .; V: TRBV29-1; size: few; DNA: TGCAGCGTGGTTTTGTCGACAGGTTCGCGGGGCTACACCTTC; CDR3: CSVVLSTGSRGYTF
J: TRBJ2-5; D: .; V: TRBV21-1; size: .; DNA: TGTGCCAGCAGCACCCTCGGGACTAGCGGGATTGTCGGCGCGAAAGAGACCCAGTACTTC; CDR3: CASSTLGTSGIVGAKETQYF
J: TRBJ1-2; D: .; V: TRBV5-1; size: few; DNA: TGCGCCAGCAGCCGCGGACAGTCCAACTATGGCTACACCTTC; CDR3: CASSRGQSNYGYTF
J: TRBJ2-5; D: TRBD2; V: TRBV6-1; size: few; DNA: TGTGCCAGCAGTTCGAAGCGGGATCAAGAGACCCAGTACTTC; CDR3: CASSSKRDQETQYF
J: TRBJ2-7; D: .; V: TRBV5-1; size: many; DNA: TGCGCCAGCAGCCCAGACTGGGGTCTTGGGAGCTCCTACGAGCAGTACTTC; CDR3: CASSPDWGLGSSYEQYF
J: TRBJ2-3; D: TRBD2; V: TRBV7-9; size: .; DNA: TGTGCCAGCAGCAGAAAACTAGCGGAAGGTGAGGGAGATACGCAGTATTTT; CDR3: CASSRKLAEGEGDTQYF